This T cell receptor (beta chain) appears in the sequencing data of a study of blood T cell repertoires in COVID-19. The wider study: Sites across the United States, Italy and Spain contributed samples from acute and convalescent COVID-19.

The assay was immunoSEQ multiplex PCR, and TCRdb's table has in-frame clones only and misses some. The table lists approximately 90,000 clones, roughly nine tenths of them singletons. Trimming left V 2 bases short and J 5 bases short, with 10 bases between. Germline CDR1 is ENHRY and CDR2 is SYGVKD. The CDR3 extends over 14 amino acids. Seattle's cohort entered during active infection and was followed longitudinally. Specimen: peripheral blood. The source of this sequence is a man between 60 and 75 years old with COVID-19, enrolled during active disease. The V gene is TRBV10-3, the J gene TRBJ2-1; D is unclear. In nucleotides, the CDR3 is TGTGCCATCAGTGAGAAGGCGGCCGACAATGAGCAGTTCTTC. Translated: CAISEKAADNEQFF.